These 18 T cell receptor beta chains share one sample of origin, sequenced in a study of cytomegalovirus exposure and HLA in healthy donors (TCRdb year 2017). The library was generated by the immunoSEQ multiplex PCR assay. TCRdb re-hosts the immuneACCESS table, in-frame sequences only. Its copies lack some clones; in the studies checked, an unresolved V gene accounts for under half of them, and the cause for the rest is not known. For this sample the table gives a few hundred thousand clones, of which nearly 90% were detected only once. The ten most abundant clones make up 0.37% of the sample. Sequencing input: PBMCs. The receptors shown here come from a woman younger than 30 in good health and CMV-seronegative.

The gene calls are TRBV15 and TRBJ2-4, with no clear D. The V and J ends lost 1 base and 0 bases respectively, with 16 bases between them. The CDR3 runs to 18 residues. Germline-derived CDR1 and CDR2 are LNHNV and YYDKDF (reference sequence). This CDR3 reads CATSRVGVYPLAKNIQYF. The CDR3 region has the DNA TGTGCCACCAGCAGAGTTGGAGTGTACCCCCTAGCCAAAAACATTCAGTACTTC. Drawing the rest from reference TRBV15 and TRBJ2-4, the complete variable domain is DAMVIQNPRYQVTQFGKPVTLSCSQTLNHNVMYWYQQKSSQAPKLLFHYYDKDFNNEADTPDNFQSRRPNTSFCFLDIRSPGLGDTAMYLCATSRVGVYPLAKNIQYFGAGTRLSVL.

In its sample, this clone was seen a few times. The CDR3 region is CASSTQETYEQYF. CDR3 bases: TGTGCCAGCTCAACTCAGGAAACCTACGAGCAGTACTTC. The rearrangement uses TRBV18 and TRBJ2-7; D remains ambiguous. Germline V gene sequence: CDR1 KGHSH, CDR2 LQKENI. With 5 bases removed from V and 2 bases from J, the gap between germline ends came to 10 bases. The CDR3 is made up of 13 amino acids.

The chain has TRBV7-7 and TRBJ2-2, with 8 bases fitting TRBD2. CDR1 is SSHAT and CDR2 is FNYEAQ in the germline V gene (reference sequence). V lost 4 bases, J lost 5 bases, and 6 bases stayed unmatched. CDR3 length equals 15 residues. CDR3 sequence: CASSYGGANTGELFF. For the CDR3, the DNA is TGTGCCAGCAGCTACGGGGGGGCAAATACCGGGGAGCTGTTTTTT.

The gene calls are TRBV7-6 and TRBJ2-2, with D unclear. V was pared by 6 bases and J by 0 bases, with 8 bases between. Germline CDR1 is SGHVS and CDR2 is FNYEAQ. The CDR3 has 14 amino acids. The CDR3 DNA is TGTGCCAGCAGTTCAGGCCCGAACACCGGGGAGCTGTTTTTT. Protein product: CASSSGPNTGELFF. Full variable domain (missing parts from reference TRBV7-6 and TRBJ2-2): GAGVSQSPRYKVTKRGQDVALRCDPISGHVSLYWYRQALGQGPEFLTYFNYEAQQDKSGLPNDRFSAERPEGSISTLTIQRTEQRDSAMYRCASSSGPNTGELFFGEGSRLTVL.

This chain uses TRBV4-1 with TRBJ2-5, with TRBD2 matching over 10 bases. Germline loops: CDR1 MGHRA, CDR2 YSYEKL. The ends lost 0 bases at V and 4 bases at J; junction bases unmatched: 5. The CDR3 sequence is 16 residues long. Here the CDR3 reads CASSQDWLAGVETQYF. The CDR3 nucleotides read TGCGCCAGCAGCCAAGACTGGCTAGCGGGGGTAGAGACCCAGTACTTC.

V usage is TRBV7-9 and J usage is TRBJ2-5; TRBD2 matches at 8 bases. V was pared by 4 bases and J by 0 bases, with 7 bases of the junction left unmatched. The CDR3 is made up of 16 amino acids. Per germline, CDR1 SEHNR and CDR2 FQNEAQ (reference sequence). CDR3 protein: CASSSFAGGHQETQYF. CDR3 in DNA: TGTGCCAGCAGCTCCTTCGCGGGGGGCCACCAAGAGACCCAGTACTTC.

V and J are TRBV7-2 and TRBJ1-1; perhaps TRBD1 as D (6 bases). The CDR3 runs to 15 residues. Germline V gene sequence: CDR1 SGHTA, CDR2 FQGNSA. Trimming cost V 2 bases and J 3 bases, with 13 bases left between them. In DNA, the CDR3 is TGTGCCAGCAGCTTAAGGTCAGGGGCTTACACTGAAGCTTTCTTT. This encodes CASSLRSGAYTEAFF.

The rearrangement uses TRBV5-4 and TRBJ2-7; D is possibly TRBD1 (7 bases). Trimming shortened V by 3 bases and J by 2 bases, and 21 bases separated the two germline ends. CDR3 length: 17 residues. The germline V gene has CDR1 SGHNT and CDR2 YYREEE (reference sequence). In DNA, the CDR3 is TGTGCCAGCAGCTCTGGAGGTCGGGGGACAGTGACCTACGAGCAGTACTTC. Translated, it gives CASSSGGRGTVTYEQYF.

At least ten counts were recorded for this clone. This chain joins TRBV6-1 and TRBJ1-6; 7 bases are a match to TRBD1. CDR3 length: 15 residues. With V trimmed by 0 bases and J by 9 bases, 5 bases remained unmatched. Germline lookup yields CDR1 MNHNS and CDR2 SASEGT. The CDR3 coding sequence is TGTGCCAGCAGTGAAGCGGTGGGGGACAGTTCACCCCTCCACTTT. Translated: CASSEAVGDSSPLHF.

This rearrangement joins TRBV9 to TRBJ2-5; D may be TRBD1 (6 bases). Germline values: CDR1 SGDLS, CDR2 YYNGEE. Trimming removed 0 bases from V and 4 bases from J, with 13 bases in between. CDR3 length equals 15 residues. Here the CDR3 DNA reads TGTGCCAGCAGCGTAGAGGTGGGGGCATCAGAGACCCAGTACTTC. Encoded protein: CASSVEVGASETQYF.

This chain joins TRBV28 and TRBJ2-7; 9 bases line up with TRBD2. This CDR3 has 15 residues. The germline V gene encodes CDR1 MDHEN and CDR2 SYDVKM. Germline trimming cut 6 bases from V and 6 bases from J; bases unmatched to any gene: 12. The CDR3 sequence: CASSYGGVAGVEQYV. The DNA of the CDR3 is TGTGCCAGCAGCTACGGTGGGGTAGCGGGGGTCGAGCAGTACGTC.

The chain uses TRBV11-2 and TRBJ1-4; tentative D call: TRBD1 (6 bases). The CDR3 spans 14 residues. CDR1 is SGHAT and CDR2 is FQNNGV in the germline V gene. Between the trimmed V and J ends, which lost 2 bases and 7 bases, there was a span of 11 bases. This chain's CDR3 is CASSLQGRGEKLFF. The CDR3 coding sequence is TGTGCCAGCAGCTTACAGGGGCGCGGTGAAAAACTGTTTTTT.

V and J are TRBV4-3 and TRBJ2-1; possible D gene TRBD1, 6 bases. V dropped 0 bases and J dropped 0 bases, with 12 bases sitting between them. This CDR3 is built from 17 residues. Per the germline V gene, CDR1 is LGHNA and CDR2 is YSLEER. The CDR3 here is CASSQEGWDTSYNEQFF. CDR3 coding DNA: TGCGCCAGCAGCCAAGAGGGGTGGGACACCTCCTACAATGAGCAGTTCTTC.

This clone came up once. The genes are TRBV27 and TRBJ2-7; 8 bases are shared with TRBD2. Germline V gene data show CDR1 as MNHEY and CDR2 as SMNVEV (reference sequence). The CDR3 covers 16 residues. V dropped 7 bases and J dropped 2; count of bases not matched to a gene: 13. As DNA, the CDR3 is TGTGCCAGCAAAAAAGGACGGGCGGGGGGACCCTACGAGCAGTACGTC. Translating gives CASKKGRAGGPYEQYV.

This clone was counted only a few times. The V call is TRBV28, the J call TRBJ2-7, with D perhaps matching TRBD2 (7 bases). Trimming removed 4 bases from V and 6 bases from J, with 22 bases in between. Germline V gives CDR1 MDHEN, CDR2 SYDVKM. The length of the CDR3 is 16 residues. The CDR3 protein is CASSSPWGGGPLEQYF. The DNA of the CDR3 is TGTGCCAGCAGTTCCCCTTGGGGCGGGGGCCCTCTCGAGCAGTACTTC. The full variable domain, rest sourced from reference TRBV28 and TRBJ2-7, is DVKVTQSSRYLVKRTGEKVFLECVQDMDHENMFWYRQDPGLGLRLIYFSYDVKMKEKGDIPEGYSVSREKKERFSLILESASTNQTSMYLCASSSPWGGGPLEQYFGPGTRLTVT.

This clone was recorded only once. This chain uses TRBV29-1 with TRBJ2-1; 13 nucleotides line up with TRBD2. This CDR3 is built from 17 residues. J was trimmed by 3 bases and V by 3 bases; bases with no gene match: 8. Germline CDR1 is SQVTM and CDR2 is ANQGSEA. The CDR3 nucleotides read TGCAGCGTTGAGGAGACTAGCGGGGGGCACCTCTACAATGAGCAGTTCTTC. Amino acid sequence: CSVEETSGGHLYNEQFF.

This clone appeared once. J is TRBJ1-2 and V is TRBV5-1, with no clear D. V gave up 1 base and J gave up 0 bases, with 16 bases separating them. CDR1 and CDR2 (germline): SGHRS, YFSETQ. This CDR3 region has 17 residues. The DNA of the CDR3 is TGCGCCAGCAGCTTGCAGTCTCAGGTGGAAGCTAACTATGGCTACACCTTC. Protein: CASSLQSQVEANYGYTF.

The chain couples TRBV5-8 to TRBJ1-5, with D possibly TRBD1 on 5 matching bases. The CDR3 extends over 15 amino acids. Trimming cost V 2 bases and J 1 base, with 10 bases left between them. In germline, CDR1 is SGHTS, CDR2 YDEGEE. The CDR3 DNA is TGTGCCAGCAGCTTCAATCAGGGCAGCAATCAGCCCCAGCATTTT. Translation gives CASSFNQGSNQPQHF.